A selection of T cell receptor beta chains follows, all from one sample in a study of cytomegalovirus exposure and HLA in healthy donors. This table comes from immunoSEQ multiplex PCR, and its TCRdb copy is limited to in-frame clones, with some not included. This sample has 150,000 to 250,000 clones, with 65% to 90% found just once. Sequencing was carried out using PBMCs. The receptor set was obtained from a woman aged 30 to 39 in good health and CMV-seropositive. CDR3s include the opening cysteine and the closing phenylalanine or tryptophan. Each record gives: J gene, clone size, V gene, D gene, CDR3 protein, CDR3 DNA. D genes are given only for firm matches. Not every row has a clone size; where given, it reads once, few, many or a size class.

TRBJ2-3,.,TRBV27,.,CASSGGWEVRTDTQYF,TGTGCCAGCAGTGGGGGGTGGGAGGTACGCACAGATACGCAGTATTTT
TRBJ2-5,.,TRBV6-1,.,CASSEGAQGRDQYF,TGTGCCAGCAGTGAAGGGGCCCAAGGGCGGGACCAGTACTTC
TRBJ2-1,.,TRBV5-1,TRBD1,CASSKSGQGFNEQFF,TGCGCCAGCAGCAAGAGCGGACAGGGGTTCAATGAGCAGTTCTTC
TRBJ2-7,.,TRBV28,.,CASSLLGIYEQYF,TGTGCCAGCAGTTTACTAGGAATCTACGAGCAGTACTTC
TRBJ2-7,.,TRBV20-1,TRBD1,CSAYDRDEQYF,TGCAGTGCCTACGACAGGGACGAGCAGTACTTC
TRBJ1-1,.,TRBV6-6,.,CASSHREWNTEAFF,TGTGCCAGCAGTCACAGGGAGTGGAACACTGAAGCTTTCTTT
TRBJ1-5,.,TRBV28,.,CASSLGGGMAVQPQHF,TGTGCCAGCAGTTTAGGGGGGGGAATGGCAGTCCAGCCCCAGCATTTT
TRBJ1-5,few,TRBV18,TRBD1,CASSPSGTGNSNAQHF,TGTGCCAGCTCACCTTCAGGGACAGGGAACTCTAATGCCCAGCATTTT
TRBJ1-4,.,TRBV29-1,TRBD1,CSAGGQGKNEKLFF,TGCAGCGCTGGGGGACAGGGGAAAAATGAAAAACTGTTTTTT
TRBJ2-1,.,TRBV5-1,TRBD1,CASSQGTGISYNEQFF,TGCGCCAGCAGCCAAGGGACAGGTATCTCCTACAATGAGCAGTTCTTC
TRBJ1-1,.,TRBV27,.,CASSTSRFAEAFF,TGTGCCAGCAGTACATCCCGTTTCGCTGAAGCTTTCTTT
TRBJ1-2,.,TRBV6-5,.,CASTGGYGYTF,TGTGCCAGCACCGGGGGGTATGGCTACACCTTC
TRBJ2-7,.,TRBV2,TRBD2,CASSVVAGTYEQYF,TGTGCCAGCAGTGTTGTAGCGGGGACCTACGAGCAGTACTTC
TRBJ1-2,.,TRBV5-6,TRBD1,CASSTGTGDYGYTF,TGTGCCAGCAGCACCGGGACAGGTGATTATGGCTACACCTTC
TRBJ1-5,.,TRBV19,.,CASTGGLSNQPQHF,TGTGCCAGTACCGGGGGATTGAGCAATCAGCCCCAGCATTTT
TRBJ2-7,.,TRBV7-7,TRBD2,CASSSHTSGLTYEQYF,TGTGCTAGCAGCTCCCATACTAGCGGTCTTACCTACGAGCAGTACTTC
TRBJ2-7,.,TRBV27,.,CASSLSLGSSYEQYF,TGTGCCAGCAGTTTATCTCTCGGTAGCTCCTACGAGCAGTACTTC
TRBJ2-7,many,TRBV28,.,CASSTPQSQAYEQYF,TGTGCCAGCAGCACACCACAATCACAGGCCTACGAGCAGTACTTC
TRBJ1-2,.,TRBV7-8,TRBD1,CASSPGTGPSGYTF,TGTGCCAGCAGCCCCGGGACAGGGCCCAGTGGCTACACCTTC
TRBJ1-1,.,TRBV2,.,CASSERWGGMNTEAFF,TGTGCCAGCAGTGAAAGGTGGGGGGGGATGAACACTGAAGCTTTCTTT
TRBJ2-1,.,TRBV27,.,CASSLQGLDEQFF,TGTGCCAGCAGTTTACAGGGTTTGGATGAGCAGTTCTTC
TRBJ1-2,.,TRBV6-5,TRBD1,CASSQRDRAHGYTF,TGTGCCAGCAGTCAGAGAGACAGGGCCCATGGCTACACCTTC
TRBJ1-1,.,TRBV14,.,CASSQRDLSGLEAFF,TGTGCCAGCAGCCAAAGAGACCTCTCTGGGCTTGAAGCTTTCTTT
TRBJ2-3,.,TRBV5-6,TRBD2,CASSFFRTSGDFTDTQYF,TGTGCCAGCAGCTTTTTTCGGACTAGCGGGGATTTCACAGATACGCAGTATTTT
TRBJ2-1,.,TRBV7-7,.,CASYVSSGMSYNEQFF,TGTGCTAGCTATGTGTCTAGTGGTATGTCCTACAATGAGCAGTTCTTC
TRBJ2-7,.,TRBV28,TRBD2,CAIEQGLVREQYF,TGTGCCATTGAACAAGGACTAGTACGCGAGCAGTACTTC
TRBJ2-3,.,TRBV5-4,TRBD2,CASSLAIGTSGVTDTQYF,TGTGCCAGCAGCTTGGCGATAGGGACTAGCGGGGTCACAGATACGCAGTATTTT
TRBJ1-2,.,TRBV28,TRBD1,CASSPPGQGYSYGYTF,TGTGCCAGCAGTCCGCCGGGACAGGGGTATAGCTATGGCTACACCTTC
TRBJ2-7,.,TRBV28,TRBD1,CASSTPGQGTYEQYF,TGTGCCAGCAGTACACCGGGACAGGGGACCTACGAGCAGTACTTC
TRBJ2-1,.,TRBV13,TRBD1,CASSSYLPDRGQDNEQFF,TGTGCCAGCAGCTCCTACCTTCCAGACAGGGGGCAGGACAATGAGCAGTTCTTC
TRBJ1-2,.,TRBV5-4,TRBD1,CASSLDRGQTDGYTF,TGTGCCAGCAGCCTAGACAGGGGGCAAACTGATGGCTACACCTTC
TRBJ2-1,.,TRBV27,.,CASSLIDRSYNEQFF,TGTGCCAGCAGTCTGATCGACAGGTCCTACAATGAGCAGTTCTTC
TRBJ2-1,.,TRBV5-1,TRBD1,CASSLISGTGSNEQFF,TGCGCCAGCAGCCTAATCTCCGGGACAGGGAGCAATGAGCAGTTCTTC
TRBJ1-1,.,TRBV27,.,CASSSYQGGTEAFF,TGTGCCAGCAGTTCTTACCAGGGAGGCACTGAAGCTTTCTTT
TRBJ2-2,many,TRBV15,TRBD1,CATSGNRGYTGELFF,TGTGCCACCAGCGGTAACAGGGGCTACACCGGGGAGCTGTTTTTT
TRBJ1-5,.,TRBV14,.,CASSQDVVPSVGFDRGGDQPQHF,TGTGCCAGCAGCCAAGACGTCGTTCCATCGGTGGGGTTTGATCGTGGAGGAGATCAGCCCCAGCATTTT
TRBJ2-7,.,TRBV10-3,TRBD2,CAISGRLAGEGSYEQYF,TGTGCCATCAGTGGGAGGCTAGCGGGAGAGGGCTCCTACGAGCAGTACTTC
TRBJ1-3,.,TRBV5-1,.,CASSLARGGNTIYF,TGCGCCAGCAGCTTGGCAAGGGGAGGAAACACCATATATTTT
TRBJ2-7,.,TRBV4-2,.,CASSQDLVIGASDHYEQYF,TGTGCCAGCAGCCAAGATCTCGTCATCGGCGCTAGCGACCACTACGAGCAGTACTTC
TRBJ1-2,.,TRBV2,.,CASSDREILAGYTF,TGTGCCAGCAGTGACCGGGAGATACTGGCTGGCTACACCTTC
TRBJ2-1,.,TRBV5-6,TRBD2,CASSLVGGRAYNEQFF,TGTGCCAGCAGCTTGGTGGGGGGGAGAGCCTACAATGAGCAGTTCTTC
TRBJ2-5,.,TRBV5-1,TRBD2,CASRGKTGGETQYF,TGCGCCAGCAGAGGGAAAACGGGAGGGGAGACCCAGTACTTC